A single sample is the source of the 26 T cell receptor beta chains below, sequenced in a study of T cell repertoires in cytomegalovirus infection. Which antigens these TCRs recognize remains unknown. MiXCR, applied by TCRdb to the reads, yields one record per CDR3 protein. Of hundreds of thousands of distinct CDR3 sequences listed, 32% are singletons. The sequencing here drew on cultured CD8+ T cells from PBMCs, taken from culture after CMV antigen stimulation. These receptors all come from a human donor in good health (CMV status not recorded). Some clones in this sample may be carry-over from other donors' samples.

This chain joins TRBV5-6 and TRBJ2-7, with D hard to call. V shed 3 bases and J shed 4 bases, with 11 bases lying between them. CDR3 length equals 13 residues. Per the germline V gene, CDR1 is SGHDT and CDR2 is YYEEEE. CDR3 DNA: TGTGCCAGCAGCTCCCCTCAGGAGTACGAGCAGTACGTC. It encodes CASSSPQEYEQYV.

The V and J genes are TRBV7-9 and TRBJ1-4, with TRBD1 as a possible D gene (6 bases). Trimming removed 5 bases from V and 7 bases from J, with 23 bases in between. The CDR3 sequence is 17 residues long. Germline values: CDR1 SEHNR, CDR2 FQNEAQ (reference sequence). DNA of the CDR3: TGTGCCAGCAGCCTACCTAAGATCGGCAGGGGAAGTGAAAAACTGTTTTTT. Translating it yields CASSLPKIGRGSEKLFF.

This clonotype has a count of ten or more. This sequence joins TRBV7-2 and TRBJ2-1, with no clear D. The CDR3 contains 15 residues. The germline gives CDR1 SGHTA, CDR2 FQGNSA. Trimming shortened V by 2 bases and J by 0 bases, and 8 bases separated the two germline ends. This CDR3 is CASSLRPSSYNEQFF. CDR3 sequence (DNA): TGTGCCAGCAGCTTAAGGCCGAGCTCCTACAATGAGCAGTTCTTC. Supplemented by reference TRBV7-2 and TRBJ2-1, the full variable domain reads GAGVSQSPSNKVTEKGKDVELRCDPISGHTALYWYRQSLGQGLEFLIYFQGNSAPDKSGLPSDRFSAERTGGSVSTLTIQRTQQEDSAVYLCASSLRPSSYNEQFFGPGTRLTVL.

A few counts support this clonotype. The chain carries TRBV10-1 and TRBJ1-1; no firm D call. With 6 bases removed from V and 0 bases from J, the gap between germline ends came to 23 bases. There are 18 residues in the CDR3. CDR1 is WNHNN and CDR2 is SYGVQD in the germline V gene (reference sequence). The CDR3 DNA reads as TGCGCCAGCAGCCCAGGTCCAAGAGACGGAAAGATGAACACTGAAGCTTTCTTT. Translating it yields CASSPGPRDGKMNTEAFF.

There are a few counts of this clonotype. The genes are TRBV27 and TRBJ1-1, with D perhaps matching TRBD1 (5 bases). The V end was cut by 8 bases, the J end by 4 bases, with 17 bases between. This CDR3 contains 14 residues. The germline V gene has CDR1 MNHEY and CDR2 SMNVEV (reference sequence). CDR3 nucleotide sequence: TGTGCCAGCGGGCAGGGTTTGGAGGGCACTGAAGCTTTCTTT. It is translated as CASGQGLEGTEAFF.

The V and J genes are TRBV20-1 and TRBJ2-2; 9 bases agree with TRBD1. J lost 6 bases, V lost 1 base, and 9 bases had no gene match. CDR1 is DFQATT, CDR2 SNEGSKA, per germline (reference sequence). The CDR3 consists of 16 residues. CDR3 DNA sequence: TGCAGTGCTAGAGTTCCGGGACAGGGCCTGGCCGGGGAGCTGTTTTTT. It yields the protein CSARVPGQGLAGELFF.

This sequence joins TRBV14 and TRBJ2-1, with D possibly matching TRBD2 (6 bases). Trimming took off 4 bases at V and 6 bases at J, with 16 bases between the two ends. CDR3 size: 15 residues. From germline, CDR1 is SGHDN and CDR2 FVKESK. This CDR3 is CASSLGRGGVNEQFF. CDR3 coding DNA: TGTGCCAGCAGCCTGGGGCGCGGAGGGGTCAATGAGCAGTTCTTC.

The J gene is TRBJ1-1, the V gene TRBV6-6; D unresolved. The CDR3 length is 14 residues. Germline V lookup: CDR1 MNHNY, CDR2 SVGAGI (reference sequence). The V end was cut by 5 bases, the J end by 5 bases, with 15 bases between. CDR3: CASSDRHLRTEAFF. The CDR3 DNA reads as TGTGCCAGCAGTGACCGACATTTGAGAACTGAAGCTTTCTTT.

This clonotype was observed at least ten times. V and J are TRBV7-6 and TRBJ1-5; a weak D match, TRBD1 (5 bases). The CDR3 length is 16 residues. CDR1 SGHVS and CDR2 FNYEAQ come from the germline V gene. V was cut by 6 bases and J by 7 bases, with 22 bases left in between. This CDR3 reads CASSPIRDSGRQPQHF. In DNA, the CDR3 is TGTGCCAGCAGTCCAATCCGGGATTCAGGGAGGCAGCCCCAGCATTTT. The full variable domain, with the rest looked up from reference TRBV7-6 and TRBJ1-5, is GAGVSQSPRYKVTKRGQDVALRCDPISGHVSLYWYRQALGQGPEFLTYFNYEAQQDKSGLPNDRFSAERPEGSISTLTIQRTEQRDSAMYRCASSPIRDSGRQPQHFGDGTRLSIL.

This clonotype was seen ten or more times. The V gene is TRBV6-5, the J gene TRBJ2-1; 8 nucleotides align to TRBD2. The CDR3 is made up of 15 amino acids. Germline CDR1 reads MNHEY; CDR2 reads SVGAGI. J gave up 4 bases and V 2 bases, and 4 bases lay outside the gene matches. DNA for the CDR3: TGTGCCAGCAGTTACCTAGCGGGTGCTTACAATGAGCAGTTCTTC. Translating gives CASSYLAGAYNEQFF.

V usage is TRBV7-9 and J usage is TRBJ2-7; D gene uncertain. In germline, CDR1 is SEHNR, CDR2 FQNEAQ (reference sequence). With 4 bases removed from V and 0 bases from J, the gap between germline ends came to 13 bases. The CDR3 is made up of 15 amino acids. Written as DNA, the CDR3 is TGTGCCAGCAGCTCCACCGGCCTCAGCTCCTACGAGCAGTACTTC. This sequence encodes CASSSTGLSSYEQYF.

The V and J genes are TRBV5-4 and TRBJ2-3; 8 bases line up with TRBD2. This CDR3 contains 20 residues. Germline V gives CDR1 SGHNT, CDR2 YYREEE (reference sequence). Trimming cost V 0 bases and J 0 bases; bases outside gene matches: 15. CDR3 sequence: CASSLVGGLAPLLSTDTQYF. CDR3 DNA: TGTGCCAGCAGCTTGGTGGGTGGACTAGCCCCACTCCTTAGCACAGATACGCAGTATTTT.

The chain recombines TRBV6-2 or TRBV6-3 with TRBJ2-5; D possibly uses TRBD1 or TRBD2 (6 bases each). V lost 2 bases, J lost 7 bases, and 14 bases lay in between. This CDR3 has 14 residues. Germline CDR1 and CDR2: MNHEY and SVGEGT. DNA for the CDR3: TGTGCCAGCAGTTACGGTCGGGGGCCGGGGACCCAGTACTTC. Its translation: CASSYGRGPGTQYF.

The chain is built from TRBV7-9 and TRBJ2-5; D gene uncertain. Trimming removed 2 bases at V and 5 bases at J, with 9 bases between. The CDR3 totals 13 residues. Germline CDR1 SEHNR, CDR2 FQNEAQ (reference sequence). This CDR3 reads CASSLLAWETQYF. For the CDR3, the DNA is TGTGCCAGCAGCTTACTTGCTTGGGAGACCCAGTACTTC.

This clonotype was seen ten or more times. V is TRBV7-6 and J is TRBJ1-2, with 9 positions matching TRBD1. The CDR3 is 14 amino acids. V gave up 4 bases and J gave up 2 bases; unmatched junction bases: 2. Per germline, CDR1 SGHVS and CDR2 FNYEAQ. The CDR3 region is CASSSGTGNYGYTF. CDR3 in DNA: TGTGCCAGCAGCTCCGGGACAGGGAACTATGGCTACACCTTC.

The J gene is TRBJ2-1, the V gene TRBV27, with TRBD2 matching 8 bases. V lost 3 bases, J lost 7 bases, and 5 bases stayed unmatched. Germline V CDR1 and CDR2: MNHEY, SMNVEV (reference sequence). The CDR3 consists of 14 residues. In DNA, the CDR3 is TGTGCCAGCAGTTTTCGGGGGGGCAGGAATGAGCAGTTCTTC. This sequence encodes CASSFRGGRNEQFF.

Concerning this clonotype: At one of its ends the junction is not consistent with the germline gene, which may arise from a read error. V and J are TRBV7-7 and TRBJ2-5; D might be TRBD1 or TRBD2, each matching 5 bases. Germline loops: CDR1 SSHAT, CDR2 FNYEAQ (reference sequence). The CDR3 covers 15 residues. The CDR3 region is CASSLAGALQETQYF. The CDR3 bases are TGTGCTAGCAGCTTAGCCGGGGCTCTCCAAGAGACCCAGTACTTC.

This rearrangement joins TRBV2 to TRBJ2-1, with 8 bases matching TRBD2. The CDR3 loop spans 14 amino acids. In germline, CDR1 is SNHLY, CDR2 FYNNEI. V was clipped by 1 base and J by 15 bases; unmatched bases: 11. CDR3 nucleotide sequence: TGTGCCAGCAGTGAAGGGGTAGCGGGGAGAGTTTGGTTCTTC. Translation: CASSEGVAGRVWFF.

This chain links TRBV7-4 with TRBJ1-1, with D maybe TRBD1 (5 bases). This CDR3 contains 15 residues. Trimming stripped 1 base from V and 1 base from J, with 10 bases between. Germline V gene sequence: CDR1 SGHVT, CDR2 SQSDAQ. The CDR3 spells CASSLGNTGNTEAFF. The CDR3 nucleotides are TGTGCCAGCAGCTTAGGGAATACAGGGAACACTGAAGCTTTCTTT.

There are many counts of this clonotype. The rearrangement joins TRBV7-2 to TRBJ2-3; TRBD2 aligns across 13 bases. This CDR3 contains 18 residues. V lost 0 bases to trimming and J lost 1 base; unmatched junction nucleotides: 4. Germline V lookup: CDR1 SGHTA, CDR2 FQGNSA. The DNA for the CDR3 is TGTGCCAGCAGCTTAGCGGGACTAGCGGGACGACGCACAGATACGCAGTATTTT. Its protein is CASSLAGLAGRRTDTQYF.

The rearrangement uses TRBV7-9 and TRBJ1-2, with D perhaps matching TRBD1 (5 bases). Germline V lookup: CDR1 SEHNR, CDR2 FQNEAQ (reference sequence). This CDR3 region has 14 residues. Trimming cost V 2 bases and J 6 bases, with 13 bases left between them. Here the CDR3 DNA reads TGTGCCAGCAGCTTACCTCGGGACTTTAATGGCTACACCTTC. The encoded protein is CASSLPRDFNGYTF.

In its sample, this clonotype was seen many times. The V call is TRBV7-8, the J call TRBJ2-5; D tentatively fits TRBD1 or TRBD2 (5 bases each). CDR1 and CDR2 from the germline V gene are SGHVS and FQNEAQ. V was shortened by 5 bases and J by 2 bases, with 15 bases between the two germline ends. The CDR3 spans 15 residues. The CDR3 DNA is TGTGCCAGCAGCGAGTGGACGGGGCGTCAAGAGACCCAGTACTTC. Encoded protein: CASSEWTGRQETQYF. Complete variable domain (other parts from reference TRBV7-8 and TRBJ2-5): GAGVSQSPRYKVAKRGQDVALRCDPISGHVSLFWYQQALGQGPEFLTYFQNEAQLDKSGLPSDRFFAERPEGSVSTLKIQRTQQEDSAVYLCASSEWTGRQETQYFGPGTRLLVL.

Points on this clonotype: The conserved phenylalanine or tryptophan is not found at the CDR3 terminus, so this likely reflects a read error. The chain couples TRBV25-1 to TRBJ2-3; 8 bases line up with TRBD2. Trimming at V came to 4 bases and at J to 0 bases, leaving 3 bases not matched to a gene. Germline lookup yields CDR1 MGHDK and CDR2 SYGVNS. The CDR3 has 15 residues. CDR3 region: CASSVRGESTDTQYS. The CDR3 DNA is TGTGCCAGCAGTGTGCGGGGGGAAAGCACAGATACGCAGTATTCT.

The table lists this clonotype with a few counts. The rearrangement uses TRBV27 and TRBJ1-1, with 11 nucleotides matching TRBD1. The CDR3 sequence is 13 residues long. Germline trimming cut 4 bases from V and 7 bases from J; bases unmatched to any gene: 2. Germline CDR1 reads MNHEY; CDR2 reads SMNVEV (reference sequence). CDR3 amino acids: CASSSGTGGEAFF. In nucleotides, the CDR3 is TGTGCCAGCAGTTCCGGGACAGGGGGTGAAGCTTTCTTT.

This clonotype has only a few counts. V gene TRBV10-2 combines with J gene TRBJ2-5; 11 bases map to TRBD2. Losses at the gene ends were 6 bases for V and 2 bases for J; bases not matched to a gene: 11. Germline assignment: CDR1 WSHSY and CDR2 SAAADI. This CDR3 has 17 residues. The CDR3 nucleotides read TGCGCCAGCAGGGCGTCGAGGAGACTAGCGGGGCAAGAGACCCAGTACTTC. Translation: CASRASRRLAGQETQYF.

This clonotype was seen a few times. The chain is built from TRBV7-8 and TRBJ1-1; a possible D gene is TRBD1 (6 bases). This CDR3 spans 13 amino acids. Germline values: CDR1 SGHVS, CDR2 FQNEAQ. Trimming took 2 bases from V and 7 from J, leaving 11 bases between them. For the CDR3, the DNA is TGTGCCAGCAGCTTACCAGGGGTACGTGAAGCTTTCTTT. It specifies CASSLPGVREAFF. The complete variable domain, with remaining parts taken from reference TRBV7-8 and TRBJ1-1, reads GAGVSQSPRYKVAKRGQDVALRCDPISGHVSLFWYQQALGQGPEFLTYFQNEAQLDKSGLPSDRFFAERPEGSVSTLKIQRTQQEDSAVYLCASSLPGVREAFFGQGTRLTVV.